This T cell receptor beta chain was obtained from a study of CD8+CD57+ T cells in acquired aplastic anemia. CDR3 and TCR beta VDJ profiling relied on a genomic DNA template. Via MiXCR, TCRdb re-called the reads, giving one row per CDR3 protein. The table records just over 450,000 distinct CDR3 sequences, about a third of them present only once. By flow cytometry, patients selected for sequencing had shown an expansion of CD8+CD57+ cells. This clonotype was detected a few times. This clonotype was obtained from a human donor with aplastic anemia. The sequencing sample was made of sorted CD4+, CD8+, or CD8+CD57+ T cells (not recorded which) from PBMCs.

The CDR3 loop reads CASTLQGVGYTF. The CDR3 nucleotides read TGTGCCAGCACTCTACAGGGCGTGGGCTACACCTTC. V is TRBV12-3 or TRBV12-4 and J is TRBJ1-2; D possibly corresponds to TRBD1 (6 bases). This CDR3 is 12 amino acids long. Trimming removed 7 bases from V and 8 bases from J, with 14 bases in between.